This record looks at one T cell receptor beta chain sequence and its context. The sample originates from a study of OX40 agonist ivuxolimab in advanced cancers. Study overall: With a range of 23 to 79, age averaged roughly 61 years, and approximately 83% were male. Partial responses were seen in three patients, one with hepatocellular carcinoma and two with cutaneous melanoma.

The table came from immunoSEQ multiplex PCR; TCRdb's copy has only in-frame clones and leaves some out. The sample holds about 53,000 clones; more than 70% are singletons and the top ten take approximately 1.5%. The V end lost 9 bases, the J end lost 1 base, and 13 bases lay between the germline ends. Looked up from germline, CDR1 is MDHEN and CDR2 is SYDVKM. CDR3 size: 14 residues. Autoimmune disease history or systemic immunosuppression disqualified patients. V is TRBV28 and J is TRBJ2-1; the D gene is possibly TRBD1 (6 bases). This clonotype originated in an adult with an advanced solid tumor such as melanoma, head and neck, liver or kidney cancer. Sample: CD4+ or CD8+ T cells sorted from blood, taken in a trial of the OX40 agonist ivuxolimab. The CDR3 nucleotides are TGTGCCAGTCTCCAGCAGGGGTCCTACAATGAGCAGTTCTTC. Protein sequence: CASLQQGSYNEQFF.